The rows below give T cell receptor beta chains drawn from one sample of a study of tumor-infiltrating lymphocytes in localized non-small cell lung cancer. Using immunoSEQ multiplex PCR, the repertoire was profiled, and TCRdb retains in-frame clones only, with some absent. The sample records 24,000 or so clones, roughly 70% being singletons. Material: lung tumor tissue. Receptor source: a human donor with non-small cell lung cancer. The CDR3 runs from the conserved cysteine through the conserved F or W.

>TRBV11-2|TRBJ1-2
CASSQETQGRGGYTF
>TRBV19|TRBJ1-2
CASRRDIRGHYGYTF
>TRBV6-6|TRBJ2-6
CASSYSTNPGANVLTF
>TRBV6-1|TRBJ1-5
CASSEQGMLPQHF
>TRBV7-8|TRBJ2-2
CASSSGVTGELFF
>TRBV29-1|TRBJ2-5
CSVEELLAGVQGQETQYF
>TRBV14|TRBJ2-5
CASSQLQGVVQETQYF
>TRBV27|TRBJ1-2
CASSFNRGYGYTF
>TRBV6-6|TRBJ1-2
CASSQLSPYGYTF
>TRBV7-2|TRBJ2-7
CASSLDRRDEQYF
>TRBV11-1|TRBJ1-2
CASSLGQGGNYGYTF